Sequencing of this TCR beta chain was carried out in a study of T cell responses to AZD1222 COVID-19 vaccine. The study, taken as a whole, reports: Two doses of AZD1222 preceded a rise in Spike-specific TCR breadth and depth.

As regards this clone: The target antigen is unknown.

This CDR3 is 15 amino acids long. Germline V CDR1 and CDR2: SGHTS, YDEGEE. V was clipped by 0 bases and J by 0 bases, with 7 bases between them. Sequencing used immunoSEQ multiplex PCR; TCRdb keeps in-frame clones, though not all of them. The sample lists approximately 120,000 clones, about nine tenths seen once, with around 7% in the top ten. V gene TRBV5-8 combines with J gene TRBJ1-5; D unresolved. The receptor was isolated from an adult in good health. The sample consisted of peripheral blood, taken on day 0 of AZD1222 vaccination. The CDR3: CASSLGIHSNQPQHF. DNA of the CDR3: TGTGCCAGCAGCTTGGGGATACATAGCAATCAGCCCCAGCATTTT.